The rows below give T cell receptor beta chains drawn from one sample of a study of T cell responses to AZD1222 COVID-19 vaccine. The protocol was immunoSEQ multiplex PCR, while the TCRdb copy is restricted to in-frame clones and leaves out a portion. The table has 140,000 to 150,000 clones, about nine tenths seen once. The sequenced sample was peripheral blood, obtained 28 days after the second AZD1222 dose. The receptors here all came from an adult who received the AZD1222 COVID-19 vaccine. Both conserved end residues are part of each CDR3. A D gene is named only where the DNA matches it firmly. Clone size is not always given. Where it is, it says once, few, many or a class for expanded clones.

d_call: NA
v_call: TRBV6-2/TRBV6-3
j_call: TRBJ1-6
clone_size: NA
cdr3_nt: TGTGCCAGCAGTTACTCATGGGTTCAGGCCCTCCACTTT
cdr3_aa: CASSYSWVQALHF

d_call: TRBD2
v_call: TRBV5-4
j_call: TRBJ2-7
clone_size: NA
cdr3_nt: TGTGCCAGCAGCTTGCCGGGGGGTCCCTACGAGCAGTACTTC
cdr3_aa: CASSLPGGPYEQYF

d_call: NA
v_call: TRBV5-1
j_call: TRBJ1-5
clone_size: NA
cdr3_nt: TGCGCCAGCAGCCCTACAGGCACCAATCAGCCCCAGCATTTT
cdr3_aa: CASSPTGTNQPQHF

d_call: NA
v_call: TRBV5-1
j_call: TRBJ1-5
clone_size: NA
cdr3_nt: TGCGCCAGCAGAGCGGGAGATAGCAATCAGCCCCAGCATTTT
cdr3_aa: CASRAGDSNQPQHF

d_call: TRBD1
v_call: TRBV12-5
j_call: TRBJ1-2
clone_size: NA
cdr3_nt: TGTGCTAGTGGTTTAATGACGGACAGGGGCTATGGCTACACCTTC
cdr3_aa: CASGLMTDRGYGYTF

d_call: NA
v_call: TRBV7-8
j_call: TRBJ2-7
clone_size: once
cdr3_nt: TGTGCCAGCAGCTACACCACGGCGACGGACTCAGGGCAGTACTTC
cdr3_aa: CASSYTTATDSGQYF

d_call: NA
v_call: TRBV20-1
j_call: TRBJ2-3
clone_size: NA
cdr3_nt: TGCAGTGGGACAAAGACAGATACGCAGTATTTT
cdr3_aa: CSGTKTDTQYF

d_call: NA
v_call: TRBV30
j_call: TRBJ1-4
clone_size: NA
cdr3_nt: TGTGCCTGGGGGGCTAATGAAAAACTGTTTTTT
cdr3_aa: CAWGANEKLFF

d_call: TRBD2
v_call: TRBV27
j_call: TRBJ2-7
clone_size: NA
cdr3_nt: TGTGCCAGCAGTCACCCTCTTTTAGCGGGAGGGTACGAGCAGTACTTC
cdr3_aa: CASSHPLLAGGYEQYF

d_call: TRBD1
v_call: TRBV5-1
j_call: TRBJ1-1
clone_size: many
cdr3_nt: TGCGCCAGCAGCTCAAGAGACAGGGGGATAACTGAAGCTTTCTTT
cdr3_aa: CASSSRDRGITEAFF

d_call: TRBD2
v_call: TRBV10-3
j_call: TRBJ2-1
clone_size: NA
cdr3_nt: TGTGCCATCAGTGGGGGGCTAGCGGGAGGAGGCGGTGAGCAGTTCTTC
cdr3_aa: CAISGGLAGGGGEQFF

d_call: NA
v_call: TRBV5-5
j_call: TRBJ2-5
clone_size: NA
cdr3_nt: TGTGCCAGCAGCTTGTCGGGGGCACAAGAGACCCAGTACTTC
cdr3_aa: CASSLSGAQETQYF

d_call: NA
v_call: TRBV3-1/TRBV3-2
j_call: TRBJ1-1
clone_size: NA
cdr3_nt: TGTGCCAGCAGCCAAGATCCCCACACGGAGGGTGACACTGAAGCTTTCTTT
cdr3_aa: CASSQDPHTEGDTEAFF

d_call: NA
v_call: TRBV6-2/TRBV6-3
j_call: TRBJ1-3
clone_size: NA
cdr3_nt: TGTGCCAGCAGTTACTCAGGCAGCTCTGGAAACACCATATATTTT
cdr3_aa: CASSYSGSSGNTIYF

d_call: TRBD1
v_call: TRBV6-6
j_call: TRBJ1-5
clone_size: NA
cdr3_nt: TGTGCCAGCAGTCACACCCCCCGGGACAGGGGCAATCAGCCCCAGCATTTT
cdr3_aa: CASSHTPRDRGNQPQHF

d_call: NA
v_call: TRBV4-3
j_call: TRBJ1-3
clone_size: few
cdr3_nt: TGCGCCAGCAGCCAAGATCAGGGGGGAAACACCATATATTTT
cdr3_aa: CASSQDQGGNTIYF

d_call: NA
v_call: TRBV11-1
j_call: TRBJ2-1
clone_size: NA
cdr3_nt: TGTGCCAGCAGCTTGGGGTTCGCGGGTAATAATGAGCAGTTCTTC
cdr3_aa: CASSLGFAGNNEQFF

d_call: NA
v_call: TRBV27
j_call: TRBJ2-7
clone_size: NA
cdr3_nt: TGTGCCAGCAGTTTTGGGGGCAGGACCTACGAGCAGTACTTC
cdr3_aa: CASSFGGRTYEQYF

d_call: NA
v_call: TRBV5-1
j_call: TRBJ2-7
clone_size: NA
cdr3_nt: TGCGCCAGTCGTCCGGGGTTGGCTCGCTCCTACGAGCAGTACTTC
cdr3_aa: CASRPGLARSYEQYF

d_call: TRBD1
v_call: TRBV6-1
j_call: TRBJ2-5
clone_size: once
cdr3_nt: TGTGCCAGCAGTGAAGCTTCAGGGACAGGTCAAGAGACCCAGTACTTC
cdr3_aa: CASSEASGTGQETQYF